Listed below are T cell receptor beta chains from one sample, sequenced in a study of CD8 T cells in ankylosing spondylitis. TCRdb processed the 5' RACE reads anew with MiXCR; each CDR3 protein has one entry. The data hold a few hundred thousand distinct CDR3 sequences, with about 18% observed a single time. Sequences were obtained from blood, either unsorted or a sorted T cell fraction (not recorded which). The receptors were sampled from a male donor with ankylosing spondylitis or in good health (not recorded which). Each CDR3 is given with its conserved first and last residue. A D gene is named only where the DNA matches it firmly. Not all rows give a size; the values are once, few, many and, for expanded clones, a class.

V gene	J gene	clone size	D gene	CDR3 DNA	CDR3 protein
TRBV20-1	TRBJ2-1	NA	NA	TGCAGTGCTAGTTCTTGGCATGTGGACGTTGGTCGAAGCTCCTACAATGAGCAGTTCTTC	CSASSWHVDVGRSSYNEQFF
TRBV5-1	TRBJ2-1	few	NA	TGCGCCAGCAGCGCCCGGGACGCCCTTAGCTCCTACAATGAGCAGTTCTTC	CASSARDALSSYNEQFF
TRBV27	TRBJ2-7	few	TRBD1	TGTGCCAGCAGTTTATCGTCCATAATGATTGGGACAGGCGACTACGAGCAGTACTTC	CASSLSSIMIGTGDYEQYF
TRBV12-3/TRBV12-4	TRBJ2-1	NA	NA	TGTGCCAGCAGCCCACCATTTGGAGGGATTAATGAGCAGTTCTTC	CASSPPFGGINEQFF
TRBV6-1	TRBJ2-7	NA	TRBD1	TGTGCCAGCAGTGAAGCGCCGGACAGGGAAGACTTC	CASSEAPDREDF
TRBV12-3/TRBV12-4	TRBJ1-4	few	NA	TGTGCCAGCGGAGTGGGGGAAAAACTGTTTTTT	CASGVGEKLFF
TRBV12-3/TRBV12-4	TRBJ2-3	few	NA	TGTGCCAGCAGCTCCCGTATCCAGGGCACAGATACGCAGTATTTT	CASSSRIQGTDTQYF
TRBV5-6	TRBJ2-1	few	TRBD2	TGTGCCAGCAGCTTGATGGGGTCTAGCGGGAGTCGCTGGGACAATGAGCAGTTCTTC	CASSLMGSSGSRWDNEQFF
TRBV6-2/TRBV6-3	TRBJ1-1	NA	NA	TGTGCCAGCAGTTACTCGCGACAAGCAATGAACACTGAAGCTTTCTTT	CASSYSRQAMNTEAFF
TRBV29-1	TRBJ2-5	few	NA	TGCAGCGTTGGGTTGGTACTCCAAGAGACCCAGTACTTC	CSVGLVLQETQYF
TRBV2	TRBJ2-3	NA	NA	TGTGCCAGCAGTGAGATTAGCGCCAGTCTGTATTTC	CASSEISASLYF
TRBV4-1	TRBJ1-6	NA	NA	TGCGCCAGCAGCCAAAGATCGGGAGGCTATAATTCACCCCTCCACTTT	CASSQRSGGYNSPLHF
TRBV27	TRBJ2-7	few	TRBD1	TGTGCCAGCAGTCCAAACCGGGACAGAGGCTACGAGCAGTACTTC	CASSPNRDRGYEQYF
TRBV6-2/TRBV6-3	TRBJ2-1	few	NA	TGTGCCAGCAGTCTACTTTACGCTGAGCAGTTCTTC	CASSLLYAEQFF
TRBV29-1	TRBJ2-1	NA	NA	TGCAGCGTTGTGCCAGGGGTTGCCGACTACAATGAGCAGTTCTTC	CSVVPGVADYNEQFF
TRBV20-1	TRBJ2-1	many	NA	TGCAGTGCTAGTTCGGCCGGGAGGACGGGGGCCGAGCAGTTCTTC	CSASSAGRTGAEQFF